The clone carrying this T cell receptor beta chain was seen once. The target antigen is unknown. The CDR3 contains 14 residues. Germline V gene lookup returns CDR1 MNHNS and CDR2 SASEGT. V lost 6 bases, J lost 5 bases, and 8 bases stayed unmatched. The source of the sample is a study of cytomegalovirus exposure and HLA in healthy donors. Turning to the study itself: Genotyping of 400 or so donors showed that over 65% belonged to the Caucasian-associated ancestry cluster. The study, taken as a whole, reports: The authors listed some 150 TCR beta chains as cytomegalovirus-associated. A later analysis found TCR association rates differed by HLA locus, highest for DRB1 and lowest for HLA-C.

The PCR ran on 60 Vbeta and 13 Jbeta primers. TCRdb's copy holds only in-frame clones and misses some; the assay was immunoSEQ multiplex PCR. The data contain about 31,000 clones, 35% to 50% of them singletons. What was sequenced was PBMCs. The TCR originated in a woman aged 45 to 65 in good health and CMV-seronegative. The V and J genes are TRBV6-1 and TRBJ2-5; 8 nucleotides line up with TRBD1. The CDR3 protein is CASRTPGGAETQYF. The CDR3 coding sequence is TGTGCCAGCAGAACCCCAGGGGGCGCGGAGACCCAGTACTTC.